Listed here is a single TCR beta chain. Original processing methods: Nucleated cell number was recorded as an estimate derived from reference gene primer amplification. This table comes from immunoSEQ multiplex PCR, and its TCRdb copy is limited to in-frame clones, with some not included. V and J calls and clone size are given by that table; D and trimming were obtained from the DNA. The profile shows about 310,000 clones, around nine tenths of them singletons. The entry originates in a study of blood T cell repertoires in COVID-19. Study summary: Both acute and convalescent COVID-19 samples were obtained from the United States, Italy and Spain.

This CDR3 comprises 16 residues. Per the germline V gene, CDR1 is SGHTA and CDR2 is FQGTGA. V lost 5 bases, J lost 1 base, and 8 bases stayed unmatched. The chain carries TRBV7-3 and TRBJ2-4; 7 bases are shared with TRBD2. Sequencing was performed on peripheral blood. The sequence was obtained from a middle-aged man with active or convalescent COVID-19. As DNA, the CDR3 is TGTGCCAGCAGCCAACGAAGCGGGGCCGCCAAAAACATTCAGTACTTC. The encoded protein is CASSQRSGAAKNIQYF.